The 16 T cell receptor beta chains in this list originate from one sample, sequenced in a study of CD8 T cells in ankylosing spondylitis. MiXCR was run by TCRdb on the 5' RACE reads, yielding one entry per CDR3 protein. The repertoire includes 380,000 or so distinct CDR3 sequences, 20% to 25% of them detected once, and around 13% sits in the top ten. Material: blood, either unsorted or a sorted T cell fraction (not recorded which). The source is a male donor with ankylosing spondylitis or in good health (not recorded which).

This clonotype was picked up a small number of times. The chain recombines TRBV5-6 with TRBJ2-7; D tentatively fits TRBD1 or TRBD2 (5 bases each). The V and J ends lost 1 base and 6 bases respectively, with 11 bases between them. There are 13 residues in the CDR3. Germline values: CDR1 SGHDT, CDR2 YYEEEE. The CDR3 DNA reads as TGTGCCAGCAGCTTGATCGGGGCGCGCGAGCAGTACTTC. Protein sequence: CASSLIGAREQYF.

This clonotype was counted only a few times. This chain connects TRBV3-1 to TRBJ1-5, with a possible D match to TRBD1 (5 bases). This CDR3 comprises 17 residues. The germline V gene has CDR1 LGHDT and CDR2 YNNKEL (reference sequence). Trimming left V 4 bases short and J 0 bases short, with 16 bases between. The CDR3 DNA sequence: TGTGCCAGCAGCCCCTTCTACGGGGGTAATAGCAATCAGCCCCAGCATTTT. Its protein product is CASSPFYGGNSNQPQHF.

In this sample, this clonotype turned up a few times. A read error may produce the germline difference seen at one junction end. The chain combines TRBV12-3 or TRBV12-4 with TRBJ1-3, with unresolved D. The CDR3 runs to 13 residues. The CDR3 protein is CAISLPLGNTIYF. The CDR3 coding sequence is TGTGCCATCAGTTTACCTCTCGGAAACACCATATATTTT.

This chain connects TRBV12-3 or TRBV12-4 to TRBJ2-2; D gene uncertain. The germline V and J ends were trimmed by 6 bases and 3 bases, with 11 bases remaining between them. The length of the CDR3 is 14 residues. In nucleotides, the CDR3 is TGTGCCAGCAGAAACCTGGGGTACACCGGGGAGCTGTTTTTT. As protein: CASRNLGYTGELFF.

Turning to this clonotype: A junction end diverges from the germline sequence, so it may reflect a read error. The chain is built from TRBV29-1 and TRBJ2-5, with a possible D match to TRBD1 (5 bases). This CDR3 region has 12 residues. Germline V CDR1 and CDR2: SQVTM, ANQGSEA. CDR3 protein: CSVQDSPSGEYF. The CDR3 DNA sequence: TGCAGCGTTCAAGACAGCCCCTCTGGCGAGTACTTC.

Here the CDR3 reads CASSLDVGYHSGANVLTF. The CDR3 bases are TGTGCCAGCAGCTTAGACGTGGGATACCACTCTGGGGCCAACGTCCTGACTTTC. The chain is built from TRBV7-6 and TRBJ2-6; D not resolved. The CDR3 runs to 18 residues. Germline V lookup: CDR1 SGHVS, CDR2 FNYEAQ. Deletions cut 1 base from V and 0 bases from J, with 13 bases between.

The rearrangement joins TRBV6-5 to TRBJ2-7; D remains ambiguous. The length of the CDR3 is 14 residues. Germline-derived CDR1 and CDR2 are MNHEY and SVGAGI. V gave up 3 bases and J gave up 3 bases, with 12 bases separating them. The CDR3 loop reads CASSYGDSDYEQYF. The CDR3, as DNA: TGTGCCAGCAGTTATGGGGATTCCGACTACGAGCAGTACTTC.

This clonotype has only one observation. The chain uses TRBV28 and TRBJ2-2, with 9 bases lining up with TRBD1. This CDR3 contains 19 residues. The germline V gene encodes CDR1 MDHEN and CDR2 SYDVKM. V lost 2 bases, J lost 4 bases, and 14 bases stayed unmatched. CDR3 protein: CASSLRPGTGYGGTGELFF. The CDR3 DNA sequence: TGTGCCAGCAGTTTACGTCCCGGGACAGGGTACGGTGGCACCGGGGAGCTGTTTTTT.

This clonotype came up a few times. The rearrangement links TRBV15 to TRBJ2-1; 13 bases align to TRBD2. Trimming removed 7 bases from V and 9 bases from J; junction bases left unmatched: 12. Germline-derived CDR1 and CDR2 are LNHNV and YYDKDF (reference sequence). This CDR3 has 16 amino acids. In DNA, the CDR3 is TGTGCCACCACCAAAGGGACTAGCGGGGTCCGGGCTGAGCAGTTCTTC. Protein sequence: CATTKGTSGVRAEQFF.

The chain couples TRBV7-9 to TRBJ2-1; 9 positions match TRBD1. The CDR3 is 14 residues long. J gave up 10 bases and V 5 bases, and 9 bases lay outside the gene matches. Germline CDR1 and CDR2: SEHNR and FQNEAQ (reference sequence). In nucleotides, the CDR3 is TGTGCCAGCAGCGAGGACAGGGGAAAACACGAGCAGTTCTTC. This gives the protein CASSEDRGKHEQFF.

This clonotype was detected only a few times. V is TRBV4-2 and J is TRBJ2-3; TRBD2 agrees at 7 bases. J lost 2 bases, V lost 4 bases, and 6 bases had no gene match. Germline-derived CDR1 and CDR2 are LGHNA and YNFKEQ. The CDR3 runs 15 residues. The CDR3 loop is CASSLLGGNTDTQYF. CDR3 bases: TGTGCCAGCAGCCTCCTGGGGGGGAACACAGATACGCAGTATTTT.

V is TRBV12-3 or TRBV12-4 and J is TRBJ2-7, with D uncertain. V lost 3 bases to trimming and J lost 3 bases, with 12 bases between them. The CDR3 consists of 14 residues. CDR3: CASSLSPRDYEQYF. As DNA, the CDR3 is TGTGCCAGCAGTTTGAGTCCAAGAGACTACGAGCAGTACTTC.

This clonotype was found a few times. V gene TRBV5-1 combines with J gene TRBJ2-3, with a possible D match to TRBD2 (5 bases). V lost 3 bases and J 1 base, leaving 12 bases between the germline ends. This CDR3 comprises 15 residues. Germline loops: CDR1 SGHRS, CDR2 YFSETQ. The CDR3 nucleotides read TGCGCCAGCAGCTCATTCGGGGTCGGCACAGATACGCAGTATTTT. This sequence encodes CASSSFGVGTDTQYF.

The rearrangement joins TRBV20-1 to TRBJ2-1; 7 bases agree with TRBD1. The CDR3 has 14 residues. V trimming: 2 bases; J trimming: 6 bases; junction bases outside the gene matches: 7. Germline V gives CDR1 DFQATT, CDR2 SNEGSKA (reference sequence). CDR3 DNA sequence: TGCAGTGCTAGAACCCTCGACAGGGTCAATGAGCAGTTCTTC. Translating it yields CSARTLDRVNEQFF.

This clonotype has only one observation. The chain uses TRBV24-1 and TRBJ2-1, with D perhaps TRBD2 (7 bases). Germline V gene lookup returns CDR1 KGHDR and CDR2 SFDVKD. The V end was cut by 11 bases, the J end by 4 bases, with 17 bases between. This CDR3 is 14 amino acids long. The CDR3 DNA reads TGTGCCATCTCACGGGGGCGGGGGTACAATGAGCAGTTCTTC. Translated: CAISRGRGYNEQFF.

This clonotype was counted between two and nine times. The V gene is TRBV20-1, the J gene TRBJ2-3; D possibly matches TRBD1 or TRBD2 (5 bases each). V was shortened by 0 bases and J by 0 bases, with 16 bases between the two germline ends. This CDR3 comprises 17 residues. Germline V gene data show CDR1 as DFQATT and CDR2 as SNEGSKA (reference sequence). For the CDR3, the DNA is TGCAGTGCTAGAGAGTTGGGGGACCCTACTAGCACAGATACGCAGTATTTT. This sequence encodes CSARELGDPTSTDTQYF.